This T cell receptor beta chain came from a study of blood T cells in healthy people across ages. Overall study findings and caveats: Long-lived donors exceeded aged donors in naive CD4+ cells and diversity.

Trimming removed 3 bases from V and 2 bases from J; junction bases left unmatched: 8. The CDR3 extends over 16 amino acids. Germline lookup yields CDR1 SGHRS and CDR2 YFSETQ. This clonotype was seen a handful of times. Its antigen is unidentified. Using a J-beta primer mix together with a sample-barcoded 5' primer, a second PCR was run for about 6 to 12 cycles. Sequencing recovered at least 2.5 million CDR3-containing paired-end reads from each sample. Each CDR3 protein is one row after TCRdb ran MiXCR on the 5' RACE reads. The sample has approximately 1,700,000 distinct CDR3 sequences, roughly 43% seen once. The authors extracted at least 6 micrograms of total RNA per sample.

This chain links TRBV5-1 with TRBJ2-5, with 9 bases lining up with TRBD1. The TCR originated in a human donor in good health. Sequencing was carried out using blood. The CDR3 bases are TGCGCCAGCAGCTCACTCCCGGGACAGGGACAAGAGACCCAGTACTTC. This translates into CASSSLPGQGQETQYF.